The clone carrying this T cell receptor (beta chain) was found many times. Trimming left V 0 bases short and J 0 bases short, with 11 bases between. The CDR3 covers 16 residues. The germline CDR1 and CDR2 sequences are SGHTA and FQGNSA. The record originates from a study of T cell repertoires in cytomegalovirus infection. TCRdb passed the reads through MiXCR, listing each CDR3 protein once. This sample has roughly 150,000 distinct CDR3 sequences, with 17% found just once. This chain uses TRBV7-2 with TRBJ2-5, with D unresolved. The source of this sequence is a human donor in good health (CMV status not recorded). Some clones in this sample may be carry-over from other donors' samples. Sequenced input: CD8+ T cells from PBMCs. CDR3 nucleotides: TGTGCCAGCAGCTTAGCAGGGTTGGGGAACCAAGAGACCCAGTACTTC. As protein: CASSLAGLGNQETQYF.